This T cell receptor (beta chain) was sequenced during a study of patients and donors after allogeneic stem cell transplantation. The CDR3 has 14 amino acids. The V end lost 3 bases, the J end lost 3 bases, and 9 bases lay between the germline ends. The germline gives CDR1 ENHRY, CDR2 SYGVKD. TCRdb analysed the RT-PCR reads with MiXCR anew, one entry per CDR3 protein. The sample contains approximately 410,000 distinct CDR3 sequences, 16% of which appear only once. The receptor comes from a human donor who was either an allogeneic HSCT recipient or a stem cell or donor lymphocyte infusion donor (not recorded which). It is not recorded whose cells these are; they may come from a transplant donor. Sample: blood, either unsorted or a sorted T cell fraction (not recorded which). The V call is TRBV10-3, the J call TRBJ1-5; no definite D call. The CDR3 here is CAISDAANNQPQHF. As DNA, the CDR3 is TGTGCCATCAGTGACGCGGCTAACAATCAGCCCCAGCATTTT.